These 20 T cell receptor beta chains were sequenced from one sample in a study of blood T cell repertoires in COVID-19. The method was immunoSEQ multiplex PCR; TCRdb's version includes in-frame clones alone and lacks a portion of them. The table records 180,000 or so clones, 83% of them present only once. Sequenced input: PBMCs or T cells enriched from blood (not recorded which). The receptors here all came from a woman between 50 and 59 years old in a cohort exposed to, infected with or recovered from COVID-19 (not recorded which).

J is TRBJ1-2 and V is TRBV11-2, with no clear D. CDR3 length equals 16 residues. Germline V lookup: CDR1 SGHAT, CDR2 FQNNGV. The germline V and J ends were trimmed by 3 bases and 4 bases, with 18 bases remaining between them. The CDR3 loop reads CASSLSFQRTVYGYTF. The CDR3 DNA follows: TGTGCCAGCAGCTTGTCTTTTCAGAGAACAGTCTATGGCTACACCTTC.

The chain couples TRBV19 to TRBJ1-5, with TRBD1 matching 8 bases. Per germline, CDR1 LNHDA and CDR2 SQIVND (reference sequence). This CDR3 region has 16 residues. Trimming cost V 4 bases and J 4 bases; bases outside gene matches: 9. The CDR3 protein is CASSTRPGQGNQPQHF. CDR3 nucleotides: TGTGCCAGTAGTACCCGGCCAGGACAGGGTAATCAGCCCCAGCATTTT.

This clone showed up just once. The chain couples TRBV3-1 (or the pseudogene TRBV3-2) to TRBJ2-2; D is possibly TRBD1 (6 bases). The length of the CDR3 is 15 residues. V gave up 1 base and J gave up 5 bases, with 11 bases separating them. In germline, CDR1 is LGHDT, CDR2 YNNKEL (reference sequence). The CDR3 nucleotides read TGTGCCAGCAGCCAAGTAAACAGGGTTACCGGGGAGCTGTTTTTT. Encoded protein: CASSQVNRVTGELFF.

This rearrangement joins TRBV28 to TRBJ1-3; TRBD1 matches at 8 bases. Trimming cost V 4 bases and J 0 bases; bases outside gene matches: 5. The CDR3 has 16 amino acids. Per the germline V gene, CDR1 is MDHEN and CDR2 is SYDVKM. CDR3 DNA: TGTGCCAGCAGTTCGACAGGGGCCGACTCTGGAAACACCATATATTTT. Amino acid sequence: CASSSTGADSGNTIYF.

This CDR3 reads CASSPKRLWYTEAFF. CDR3 nucleotides: TGCGCCAGCAGCCCAAAGCGACTTTGGTACACTGAAGCTTTCTTT. The rearrangement uses TRBV23-1 and TRBJ1-1; D is unclear. TRBV23-1 is an open reading frame whose function is uncertain. V lost 6 bases and J 3 bases, leaving 17 bases between the germline ends. The CDR3 consists of 15 residues.

The chain carries TRBV14 and TRBJ1-2; D is unresolved. There are 15 residues in the CDR3. Germline loops: CDR1 SGHDN, CDR2 FVKESK. The V end was cut by 0 bases, the J end by 4 bases, with 12 bases between. Written as DNA, the CDR3 is TGTGCCAGCAGCCAAGACAGGTCGGGAGTCTATGGCTACACCTTC. It is translated as CASSQDRSGVYGYTF.

CDR3 sequence (DNA): TGTGCCAGCAGACCTAGTGGGTCAATGTATCAGCCCCAGCATTTT. Translating gives CASRPSGSMYQPQHF. The chain couples TRBV9 to TRBJ1-5; no firm D call. Germline V lookup: CDR1 SGDLS, CDR2 YYNGEE. The V end was cut by 5 bases, the J end by 5 bases, with 17 bases between. This CDR3 region has 15 residues.

The gene calls are TRBV20-1 and TRBJ1-2; D might be TRBD1 (5 bases). The CDR3 is 13 residues long. In germline, CDR1 is DFQATT, CDR2 SNEGSKA (reference sequence). V lost 3 bases and J 3 bases, leaving 11 bases between the germline ends. CDR3 protein: CSASQGSDYGYTF. As DNA, the CDR3 is TGCAGTGCTAGTCAGGGCTCTGACTATGGCTACACCTTC.

The V call is TRBV10-3, the J call TRBJ2-2, with 8 positions matching TRBD1. CDR1 is ENHRY and CDR2 is SYGVKD in the germline V gene. The V gene end was trimmed by 6 bases and the J gene end by 6 bases; junction bases not matched to a gene: 3. This CDR3 is 13 amino acids long. CDR3 sequence reads: CAIRDREAGELFF. CDR3 nucleotide sequence: TGTGCCATCAGGGACAGGGAGGCCGGGGAGCTGTTTTTT.

The chain is built from TRBV19 and TRBJ1-1; possibly TRBD1 for D (5 bases). This CDR3 is built from 12 residues. V was cut by 8 bases and J by 2 bases, with 9 bases left in between. The germline gives CDR1 LNHDA, CDR2 SQIVND (reference sequence). The CDR3 DNA is TGTGCCAGTTGTCAGGGAAACACTGAAGCTTTCTTT. This gives the protein CASCQGNTEAFF.

CDR3 loop: CASSWDISNYGYTF. In DNA, the CDR3 is TGTGCCAGCAGTTGGGACATCTCTAACTATGGCTACACCTTC. The rearrangement uses TRBV27 and TRBJ1-2; D perhaps matches TRBD1 (6 bases). CDR1 MNHEY and CDR2 SMNVEV come from the germline V gene (reference sequence). CDR3 length: 14 amino acids. The V end lost 4 bases, the J end lost 0 bases, and 9 bases lay between the germline ends.

The CDR3 protein is CASSQGSSGSYEQYF. The CDR3 bases are TGTGCCAGCAGCCAGGGGTCTAGCGGGAGTTACGAGCAGTACTTC. This rearrangement joins TRBV4-2 to TRBJ2-7; 10 nucleotides agree with TRBD2. This CDR3 is built from 15 residues. The trim removed 3 bases at V and 4 bases at J, leaving 6 bases unmatched. Germline V gene lookup returns CDR1 LGHNA and CDR2 YNFKEQ.

The V gene is TRBV29-1, the J gene TRBJ1-1, with 7 bases that match TRBD1. The CDR3 has 13 residues. Germline V lookup: CDR1 SQVTM, CDR2 ANQGSEA. V trimming: 6 bases; J trimming: 0 bases; junction bases outside the gene matches: 4. The CDR3 bases are TGCAGCGTACGACAGGGCCTGAACACTGAAGCTTTCTTT. This codes for CSVRQGLNTEAFF.

The chain carries TRBV7-9 and TRBJ2-5; 15 bases match TRBD2. The germline gives CDR1 SEHNR, CDR2 FQNEAQ (reference sequence). The CDR3 consists of 17 residues. J gave up 4 bases and V 4 bases, and 7 bases lay outside the gene matches. The CDR3 spells CASSSGLAGGPGETQYF. The CDR3 nucleotides are TGTGCCAGCAGCTCCGGACTAGCGGGGGGGCCGGGAGAGACCCAGTACTTC.

This clone was seen ten or more times. V is TRBV11-2 and J is TRBJ2-7, with a weak D call TRBD2 (5 bases). This CDR3 is built from 13 residues. CDR1 and CDR2 (germline): SGHAT, FQNNGV. The V and J ends lost 1 base and 7 bases respectively, with 11 bases between them. The CDR3 loop reads CASSLGTGIEQYF. Here the CDR3 DNA reads TGTGCCAGCAGCTTAGGGACCGGGATTGAGCAGTACTTC.

The chain is built from TRBV29-1 and TRBJ1-2; D is possibly TRBD1 (5 bases). This CDR3 comprises 12 residues. Germline lookup yields CDR1 SQVTM and CDR2 ANQGSEA. Trimming took 3 bases from V and 5 from J, leaving 10 bases between them. The CDR3 loop reads CSVDGGEYGYTF. CDR3 bases: TGCAGCGTTGATGGGGGGGAGTATGGCTACACCTTC. The full variable domain, with the rest looked up from reference TRBV29-1 and TRBJ1-2, is SAVISQKPSRDICQRGTSLTIQCQVDSQVTMMFWYRQQPGQSLTLIATANQGSEATYESGFVIDKFPISRPNLTFSTLTVSNMSPEDSSIYLCSVDGGEYGYTFGSGTRLTVV.

This chain uses TRBV9 with TRBJ1-2; 8 bases map to TRBD1. The germline V gene encodes CDR1 SGDLS and CDR2 YYNGEE. Trimming removed 3 bases from V and 7 bases from J; junction bases left unmatched: 8. CDR3 size: 14 residues. The CDR3 coding sequence is TGTGCCAGCAGCGCCCTGGACAGGGTGGGTGGCTACACCTTC. Translated, it gives CASSALDRVGGYTF.

The chain couples TRBV7-2 to TRBJ2-1; 7 bases map to TRBD1. V trimming: 3 bases; J trimming: 8 bases; junction bases outside the gene matches: 4. The CDR3 covers 13 residues. Germline loops: CDR1 SGHTA, CDR2 FQGNSA. The CDR3 DNA reads TGTGCCAGCAGCTTTCACAGGGGCGATGAGCAGTTCTTC. Translation: CASSFHRGDEQFF. Filled out from reference TRBV7-2 and TRBJ2-1, the complete variable domain reads GAGVSQSPSNKVTEKGKDVELRCDPISGHTALYWYRQSLGQGLEFLIYFQGNSAPDKSGLPSDRFSAERTGGSVSTLTIQRTQQEDSAVYLCASSFHRGDEQFFGPGTRLTVL.

The rearrangement links TRBV5-1 to TRBJ2-1; TRBD2 agrees at 12 bases. The CDR3 sequence is 13 residues long. V was pared by 2 bases and J by 13 bases, with 4 bases of the junction left unmatched. CDR1 and CDR2 from the germline V gene are SGHRS and YFSETQ. CDR3: CASSFGLAGSQFF. Here the CDR3 DNA reads TGCGCCAGCAGCTTTGGACTAGCGGGGAGTCAGTTCTTC.

This clone occurred a few times. This chain connects TRBV11-2 to TRBJ1-4, with D unresolved. The CDR3 spans 15 residues. The germline gives CDR1 SGHAT, CDR2 FQNNGV. Trimming removed 0 bases from V and 10 bases from J, with 15 bases in between. For the CDR3, the DNA is TGTGCCAGCAGCTTAGATTTGGGCAGTCCAGGAAAACTGTTTTTT. Its translation is CASSLDLGSPGKLFF.